What follows are 15 T cell receptor beta chains derived from one specimen sequenced in a study of beta chain features in type 1 diabetes. Of the isolated RNA, all was reverse transcribed, and so the sequenced material was expressed TCRB transcripts. Sequencing used immunoSEQ multiplex PCR; TCRdb keeps in-frame clones, though not all of them. The data hold about 900,000 clones, with 17% observed a single time. The source material was naive CD4+ T cells from blood. Receptors originate from a woman aged 18 to 35 in good health.

V gene TRBV7-9 combines with J gene TRBJ2-7; 7 bases are shared with TRBD1. Unmatched junction bases numbered 14, after V lost 5 bases and J lost 4 bases. The CDR3 sequence is 16 residues long. Germline V lookup: CDR1 SEHNR, CDR2 FQNEAQ (reference sequence). CDR3 coding DNA: TGTGCCAGCAGCCCCCAGGGGGAATTCCTCTTATACGAGCAGTACTTC. Translating it yields CASSPQGEFLLYEQYF.

This clone was counted a few times. The rearrangement links TRBV9 to TRBJ1-1; D unclear. Trimming took 2 bases from V and 3 from J, leaving 8 bases between them. The CDR3 runs to 13 residues. Germline CDR1 SGDLS, CDR2 YYNGEE. The chain's CDR3 is CASSVDGYTEAFF. CDR3 in DNA: TGTGCCAGCAGCGTCGACGGTTACACTGAAGCTTTCTTT.

The V call is TRBV23-1, the J call TRBJ1-1; D may be TRBD1 (6 bases). TRBV23-1 counts as an open reading frame of uncertain function. This CDR3 spans 12 amino acids. V gave up 11 bases and J gave up 1 base, with 11 bases separating them. This chain's CDR3 is CAGRTENTEAFF. The CDR3 DNA sequence: TGCGCCGGACGGACAGAGAACACTGAAGCTTTCTTT.

The CDR3 DNA reads as TGTGCCACCTCCCTAGCGGGTAGCAGTGAGCAGTTCTTC. It yields the protein CATSLAGSSEQFF. The chain carries TRBV19 and TRBJ2-1, with 8 bases matching TRBD2. The CDR3 is made up of 13 amino acids. The V gene end was trimmed by 10 bases and the J gene end by 9 bases; junction bases not matched to a gene: 11. Germline CDR1 and CDR2: LNHDA and SQIVND (reference sequence).

A few counts support this clone. The chain combines TRBV15 with TRBJ2-7; 14 bases are shared with TRBD2. The CDR3 sequence is 18 residues long. Losses at the gene ends were 0 bases for V and 6 bases for J; bases not matched to a gene: 10. Germline CDR1 LNHNV, CDR2 YYDKDF (reference sequence). The CDR3 is CATSRERQTSGRAPEQYF. The CDR3 DNA reads TGTGCCACCAGCAGAGAACGCCAGACTAGCGGGAGGGCTCCCGAGCAGTACTTC.

This clone has just a few counts. The chain couples TRBV19 to TRBJ2-3; D unresolved. Germline V CDR1 and CDR2: LNHDA, SQIVND (reference sequence). This CDR3 is built from 15 residues. The V end lost 1 base, the J end lost 4 bases, and 12 bases lay between the germline ends. The CDR3 sequence is CASSIGGSGPDTQYF. The DNA of the CDR3 is TGTGCCAGTAGTATAGGAGGAAGTGGCCCAGATACGCAGTATTTT.

The sample holds a few counts of this clone. The chain couples TRBV7-9 to TRBJ2-2; 9 bases align to TRBD1. The CDR3 has 16 amino acids. V lost 4 bases to trimming and J lost 2 bases; unmatched junction nucleotides: 5. Germline CDR1 and CDR2: SEHNR and FQNEAQ (reference sequence). For the CDR3, the DNA is TGTGCCAGCAGCTCGAGGGACAGGGTTAACACCGGGGAGCTGTTTTTT. Translation: CASSSRDRVNTGELFF.

V usage is TRBV27 and J usage is TRBJ1-5, with 9 bases fitting TRBD1. Trimming cost V 5 bases and J 2 bases; bases outside gene matches: 16. Germline CDR1 and CDR2: MNHEY and SMNVEV (reference sequence). This CDR3 has 19 amino acids. In nucleotides, the CDR3 is TGTGCCAGCAGTCCGAAGTCCGGGACAGGGACGACTGGCAATCAGCCCCAGCATTTT. As protein: CASSPKSGTGTTGNQPQHF.

V gene TRBV13 combines with J gene TRBJ2-2, with D possibly being TRBD1 (5 bases). CDR1 and CDR2 (germline): PRHDT, FYEKMQ (reference sequence). V lost 3 bases and J lost 1, with 9 bases in between. The CDR3 length is 15 residues. The CDR3 is CASSFQGRNTGELFF. CDR3 DNA sequence: TGTGCCAGCAGCTTTCAGGGTAGGAACACCGGGGAGCTGTTTTTT.

This clone was detected only a few times. The gene calls are TRBV28 and TRBJ2-1; D is uncertain. CDR3 size: 16 residues. Germline CDR1 and CDR2: MDHEN and SYDVKM. Trimming removed 6 bases from V and 0 bases from J, with 15 bases in between. CDR3: CASSPPGASSYNEQFF. CDR3 DNA sequence: TGTGCCAGCAGCCCACCCGGAGCGAGCTCCTACAATGAGCAGTTCTTC.

This clone has more than one count but fewer than ten. The chain's CDR3 is CASSLLRGGEETQYF. Written as DNA, the CDR3 is TGCGCCAGCAGCTTGCTCAGGGGGGGAGAAGAGACCCAGTACTTC. This sequence joins TRBV5-1 and TRBJ2-5; the D gene could be TRBD1 or TRBD2 (7 bases each). The CDR3 contains 15 residues. With 1 base removed from V and 3 bases from J, the gap between germline ends came to 13 bases. Per germline, CDR1 SGHRS and CDR2 YFSETQ.

This clone appeared a few times. The chain combines TRBV20-1 with TRBJ1-2; no definite D call. Germline values: CDR1 DFQATT, CDR2 SNEGSKA (reference sequence). This CDR3 region has 11 residues. V was pared by 5 bases and J by 7 bases, with 11 bases between. This chain's CDR3 is CSAHPWGGYTF. The CDR3, as DNA: TGCAGTGCTCACCCCTGGGGTGGCTACACCTTC.

This clone has more than one count but fewer than ten. The chain carries TRBV28 and TRBJ2-3, with 10 bases aligning to TRBD1. CDR3 length equals 14 residues. Germline V gives CDR1 MDHEN, CDR2 SYDVKM. V shed 5 bases, J shed 4 bases, and the junction held 3 bases outside the gene matches. The chain's CDR3 is CASSPGTGADTQYF. CDR3 DNA: TGTGCCAGCAGTCCCGGGACAGGGGCAGATACGCAGTATTTT.

The chain has TRBV9 and TRBJ2-1; the match to TRBD2 covers 7 bases. CDR1 is SGDLS and CDR2 is YYNGEE in the germline V gene. The CDR3 length is 16 residues. The trim removed 4 bases at V and 0 bases at J, leaving 7 bases unmatched. The CDR3 DNA sequence: TGTGCCAGCAGCTACCTGGCGGGAGCCTCCTACAATGAGCAGTTCTTC. It codes for CASSYLAGASYNEQFF.

This rearrangement joins TRBV18 to TRBJ1-1; no definite D call. Germline loops: CDR1 KGHSH, CDR2 LQKENI. This CDR3 has 15 residues. V was clipped by 6 bases and J by 1 base, with 15 bases between them. CDR3 sequence (DNA): TGTGCCAGCTCGCAGGTTGCCTTGAGGAACACTGAAGCTTTCTTT. Residues: CASSQVALRNTEAFF.